This paragraph reports one TCR beta chain. The data originate from a study of T cell changes during pregnancy in multiple sclerosis. With 3 bases removed from V and 9 bases from J, the gap between germline ends came to 6 bases. Germline loops: CDR1 SGDLS, CDR2 YYNGEE. The CDR3 spans 10 residues. The table came from immunoSEQ multiplex PCR; TCRdb's copy has only in-frame clones and leaves some out. The table includes about 53,000 clones, more than 75% detected once. Specimen: CD8+ T cells from peripheral blood mononuclear cells, collected before pregnancy. The clonotype originates from a female donor with multiple sclerosis, enrolled in a pregnancy study. This chain joins TRBV9 and TRBJ1-2; D gene ambiguous. CDR3 DNA sequence: TGTGCCAGCAGCGGAGGGAGCTACACCTTC. It yields the protein CASSGGSYTF.